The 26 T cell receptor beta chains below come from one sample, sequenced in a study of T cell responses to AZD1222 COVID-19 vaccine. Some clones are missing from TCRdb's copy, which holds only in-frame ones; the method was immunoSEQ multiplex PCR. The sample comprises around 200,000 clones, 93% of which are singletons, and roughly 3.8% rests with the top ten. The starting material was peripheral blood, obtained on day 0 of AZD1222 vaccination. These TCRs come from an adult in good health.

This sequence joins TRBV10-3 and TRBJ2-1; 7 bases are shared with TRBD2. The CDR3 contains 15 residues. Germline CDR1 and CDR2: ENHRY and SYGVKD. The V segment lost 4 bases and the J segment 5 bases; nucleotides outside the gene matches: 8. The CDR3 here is CAISGGSGTNNEQFF. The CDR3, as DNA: TGTGCCATCAGTGGTGGGAGCGGGACCAACAATGAGCAGTTCTTC.

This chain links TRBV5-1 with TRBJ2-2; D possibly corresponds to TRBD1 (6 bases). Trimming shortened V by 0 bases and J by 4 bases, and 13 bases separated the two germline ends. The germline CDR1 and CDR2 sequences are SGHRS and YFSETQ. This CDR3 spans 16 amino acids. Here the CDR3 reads CASSLARDMGTGELFF. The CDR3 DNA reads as TGCGCCAGCAGCTTGGCCCGGGACATGGGCACCGGGGAGCTGTTTTTT. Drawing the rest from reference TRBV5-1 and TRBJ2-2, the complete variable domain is KAGVTQTPRYLIKTRGQQVTLSCSPISGHRSVSWYQQTPGQGLQFLFEYFSETQRNKGNFPGRFSGRQFSNSRSEMNVSTLELGDSALYLCASSLARDMGTGELFFGEGSRLTVL.

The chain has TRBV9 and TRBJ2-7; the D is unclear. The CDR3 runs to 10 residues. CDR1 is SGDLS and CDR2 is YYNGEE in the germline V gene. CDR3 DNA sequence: TGTGCTTCCACGGGTTCCGAGCAGTACTTC. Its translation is CASTGSEQYF.

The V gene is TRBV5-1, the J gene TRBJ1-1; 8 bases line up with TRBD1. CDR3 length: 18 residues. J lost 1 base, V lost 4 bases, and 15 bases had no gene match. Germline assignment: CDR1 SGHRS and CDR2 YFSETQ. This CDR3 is CASSPGRSGGAGNTEAFF. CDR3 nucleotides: TGCGCCAGCAGCCCGGGTCGGTCAGGGGGCGCCGGGAACACTGAAGCTTTCTTT. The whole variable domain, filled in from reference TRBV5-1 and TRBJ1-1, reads KAGVTQTPRYLIKTRGQQVTLSCSPISGHRSVSWYQQTPGQGLQFLFEYFSETQRNKGNFPGRFSGRQFSNSRSEMNVSTLELGDSALYLCASSPGRSGGAGNTEAFFGQGTRLTVV.

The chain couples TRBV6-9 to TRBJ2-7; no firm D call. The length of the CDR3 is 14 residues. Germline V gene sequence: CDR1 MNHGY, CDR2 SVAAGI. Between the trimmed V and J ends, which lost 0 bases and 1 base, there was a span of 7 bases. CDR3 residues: CASSYSLRSYEQYF. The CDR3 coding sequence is TGTGCCAGCAGTTATTCGCTCAGGTCCTACGAGCAGTACTTC.

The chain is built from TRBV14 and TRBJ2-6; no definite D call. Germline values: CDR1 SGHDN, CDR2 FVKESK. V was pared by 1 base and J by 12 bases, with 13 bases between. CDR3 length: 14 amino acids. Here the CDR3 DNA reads TGTGCCAGCAGCCAAGCTACGTACTCCACCGTCCTGACTTTC. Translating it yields CASSQATYSTVLTF.

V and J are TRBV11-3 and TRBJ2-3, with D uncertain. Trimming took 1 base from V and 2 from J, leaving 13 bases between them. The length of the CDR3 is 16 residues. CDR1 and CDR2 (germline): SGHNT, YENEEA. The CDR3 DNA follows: TGTGCCAGCAGCTTAGGACGAGTCTCAGACACAGATACGCAGTATTTT. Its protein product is CASSLGRVSDTDTQYF.

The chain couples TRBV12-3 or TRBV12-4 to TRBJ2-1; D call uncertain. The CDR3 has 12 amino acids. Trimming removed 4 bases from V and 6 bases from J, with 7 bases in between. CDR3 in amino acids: CASSSPSNEQFF. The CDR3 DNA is TGTGCCAGCAGTTCACCGAGCAATGAGCAGTTCTTC.

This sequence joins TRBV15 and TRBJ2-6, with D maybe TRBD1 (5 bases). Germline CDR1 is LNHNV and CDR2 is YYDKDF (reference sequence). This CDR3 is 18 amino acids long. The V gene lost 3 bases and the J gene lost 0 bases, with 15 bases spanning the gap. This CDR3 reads CATSSPDNTDSGANVLTF. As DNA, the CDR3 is TGTGCCACCAGCAGTCCGGACAACACAGACTCTGGGGCCAACGTCCTGACTTTC.

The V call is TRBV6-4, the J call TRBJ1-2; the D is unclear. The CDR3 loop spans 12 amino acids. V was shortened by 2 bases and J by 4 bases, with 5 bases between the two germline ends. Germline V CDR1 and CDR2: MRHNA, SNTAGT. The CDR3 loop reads CASSDVGYGYTF. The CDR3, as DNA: TGTGCCAGCAGTGACGTAGGCTATGGCTACACCTTC.

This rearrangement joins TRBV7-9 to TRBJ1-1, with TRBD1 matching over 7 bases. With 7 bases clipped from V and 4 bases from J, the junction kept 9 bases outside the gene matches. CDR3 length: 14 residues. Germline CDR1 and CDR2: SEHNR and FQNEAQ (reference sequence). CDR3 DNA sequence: TGTGCCAGCACCTTGGAGGCAGGGGGCACTGAAGCTTTCTTT. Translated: CASTLEAGGTEAFF.

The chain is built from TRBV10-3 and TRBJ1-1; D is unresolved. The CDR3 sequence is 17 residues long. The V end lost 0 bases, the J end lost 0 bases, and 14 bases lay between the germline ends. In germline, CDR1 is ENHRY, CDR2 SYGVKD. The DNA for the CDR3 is TGTGCCATCAGTGAGTCGTTCACCTCGATCATGAACACTGAAGCTTTCTTT. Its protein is CAISESFTSIMNTEAFF.

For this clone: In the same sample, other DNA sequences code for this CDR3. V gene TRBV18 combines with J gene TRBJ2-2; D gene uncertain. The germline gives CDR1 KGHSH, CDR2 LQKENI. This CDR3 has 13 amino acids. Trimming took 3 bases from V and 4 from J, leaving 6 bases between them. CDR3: CASSPPGTGELFF. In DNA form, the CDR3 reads TGTGCCAGCTCACCTCCAGGCACCGGGGAGCTGTTTTTT.

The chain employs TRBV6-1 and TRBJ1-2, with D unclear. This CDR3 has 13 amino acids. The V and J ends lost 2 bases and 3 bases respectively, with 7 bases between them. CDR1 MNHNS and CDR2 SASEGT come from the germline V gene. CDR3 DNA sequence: TGTGCCAGCAGTGAAAATGGAGACTATGGCTACACCTTC. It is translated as CASSENGDYGYTF.

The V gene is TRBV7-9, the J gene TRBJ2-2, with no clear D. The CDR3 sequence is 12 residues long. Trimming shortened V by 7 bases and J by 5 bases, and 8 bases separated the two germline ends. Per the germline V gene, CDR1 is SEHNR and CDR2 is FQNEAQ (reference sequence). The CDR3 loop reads CASTPLTGELFF. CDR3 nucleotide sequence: TGTGCCAGCACCCCTCTAACCGGGGAGCTGTTTTTT.

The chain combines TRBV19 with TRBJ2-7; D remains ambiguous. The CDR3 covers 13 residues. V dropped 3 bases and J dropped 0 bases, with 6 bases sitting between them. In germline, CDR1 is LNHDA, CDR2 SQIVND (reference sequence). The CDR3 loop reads CASSIQPSYEQYF. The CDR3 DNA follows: TGTGCCAGTAGTATTCAACCCTCCTACGAGCAGTACTTC.

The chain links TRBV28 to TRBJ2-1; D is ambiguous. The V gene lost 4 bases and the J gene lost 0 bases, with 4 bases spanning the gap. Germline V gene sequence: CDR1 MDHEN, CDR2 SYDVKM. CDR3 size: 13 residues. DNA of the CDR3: TGTGCCAGCAGTTCTGACTCCTACAATGAGCAGTTCTTC. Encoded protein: CASSSDSYNEQFF.

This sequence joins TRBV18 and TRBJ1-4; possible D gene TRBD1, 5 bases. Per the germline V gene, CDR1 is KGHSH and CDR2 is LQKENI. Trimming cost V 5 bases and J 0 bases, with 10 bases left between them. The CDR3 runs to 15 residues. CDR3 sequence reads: CASSDRGATNEKLFF. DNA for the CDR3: TGTGCCAGCTCAGATCGGGGGGCAACTAATGAAAAACTGTTTTTT.

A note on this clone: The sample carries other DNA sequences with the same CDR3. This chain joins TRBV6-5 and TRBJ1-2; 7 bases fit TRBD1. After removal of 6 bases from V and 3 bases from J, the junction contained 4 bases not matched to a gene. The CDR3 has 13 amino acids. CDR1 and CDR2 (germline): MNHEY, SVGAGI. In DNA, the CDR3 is TGTGCCAGCAGACAGGGGTTTGACTATGGCTACACCTTC. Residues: CASRQGFDYGYTF.

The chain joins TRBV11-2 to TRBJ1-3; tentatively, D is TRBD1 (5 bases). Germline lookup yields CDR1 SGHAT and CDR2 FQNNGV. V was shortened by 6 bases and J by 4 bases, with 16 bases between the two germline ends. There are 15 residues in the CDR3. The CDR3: CASSPRGGGGNTIYF. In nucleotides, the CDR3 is TGTGCCAGCAGTCCCCGGGGGGGAGGAGGAAACACCATATATTTT.

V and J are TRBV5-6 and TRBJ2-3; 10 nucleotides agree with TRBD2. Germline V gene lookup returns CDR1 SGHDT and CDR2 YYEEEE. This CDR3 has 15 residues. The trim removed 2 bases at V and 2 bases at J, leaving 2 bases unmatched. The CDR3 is CASSLAGGLTDTQYF. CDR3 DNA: TGTGCCAGCAGCTTAGCGGGGGGGCTCACAGATACGCAGTATTTT.

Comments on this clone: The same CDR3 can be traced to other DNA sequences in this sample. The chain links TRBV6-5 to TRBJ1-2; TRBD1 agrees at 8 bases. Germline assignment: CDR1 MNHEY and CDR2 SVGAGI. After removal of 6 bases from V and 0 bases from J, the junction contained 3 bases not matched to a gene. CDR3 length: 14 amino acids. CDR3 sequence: CASRGTGANYGYTF. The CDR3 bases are TGTGCCAGCAGGGGGACAGGAGCTAACTATGGCTACACCTTC.

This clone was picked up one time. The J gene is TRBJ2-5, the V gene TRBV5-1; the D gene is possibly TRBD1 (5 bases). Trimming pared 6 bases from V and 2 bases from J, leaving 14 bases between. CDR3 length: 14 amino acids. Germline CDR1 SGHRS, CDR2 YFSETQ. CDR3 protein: CASTTFDRQETQYF. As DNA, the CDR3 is TGCGCCAGCACCACCTTCGACAGACAAGAGACCCAGTACTTC.

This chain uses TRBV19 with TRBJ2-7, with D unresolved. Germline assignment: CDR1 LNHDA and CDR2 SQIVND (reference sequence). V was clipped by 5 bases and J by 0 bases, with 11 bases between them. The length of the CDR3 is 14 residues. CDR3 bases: TGTGCCAGTAGTGGACCCGGGTCCTCCTACGAGCAGTACTTC. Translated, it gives CASSGPGSSYEQYF.

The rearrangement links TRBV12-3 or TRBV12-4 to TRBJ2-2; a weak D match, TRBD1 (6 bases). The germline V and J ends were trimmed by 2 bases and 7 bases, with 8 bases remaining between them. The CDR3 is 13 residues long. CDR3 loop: CASSLNRVGELFF. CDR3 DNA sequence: TGTGCCAGCAGTTTAAACAGGGTCGGGGAGCTGTTTTTT.

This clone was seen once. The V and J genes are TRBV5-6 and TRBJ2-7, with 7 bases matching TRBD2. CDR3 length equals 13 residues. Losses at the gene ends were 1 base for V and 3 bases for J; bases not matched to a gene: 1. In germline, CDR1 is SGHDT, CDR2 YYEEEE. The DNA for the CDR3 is TGTGCCAGCAGCTTGAGGGAGGGCTACGAGCAGTACTTC. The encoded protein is CASSLREGYEQYF.